The entry that follows covers one T cell receptor (beta chain) sequence. The sample belongs to a study of shared clonotypes between healthy human individuals. The naive CD8 subset, CD45RO-negative cells positively selected for CCR7, excluded terminally differentiated effector memory CD45RA+ cells. Sequenced by immunoSEQ multiplex PCR; TCRdb stores in-frame clones only, minus some. In the table there are 2 million to 2.5 million clones, 85% to 95% of which are singletons. The germline V gene encodes CDR1 SEHNR and CDR2 FQNEAQ (reference sequence). The CDR3 extends over 15 amino acids. V was shortened by 4 bases and J by 0 bases, with 12 bases between the two germline ends.

Sequencing input: naive CD8+ T cells from PBMCs. The clonotype was recovered from a man aged 18 to 29 in good health. Some clones in this sample may be carry-over from other donors' samples. This chain connects TRBV7-9 to TRBJ1-1, with TRBD1 as a possible D gene (5 bases). CDR3 protein: CASSSAEQVNTEAFF. The DNA for the CDR3 is TGTGCCAGCAGCTCCGCCGAACAGGTGAACACTGAAGCTTTCTTT. Using reference TRBV7-9 and TRBJ1-1 for the parts outside the CDR3, the full variable domain is DTGVSQNPRHKITKRGQNVTFRCDPISEHNRLYWYRQTLGQGPEFLTYFQNEAQLEKSRLLSDRFSAERPKGSFSTLEIQRTEQGDSAMYLCASSSAEQVNTEAFFGQGTRLTVV.